The rows below give T cell receptor beta chains drawn from one sample of a study of blood T cell repertoires in COVID-19. Clones were read by immunoSEQ multiplex PCR, and TCRdb kept only the in-frame ones, dropping some. The sample holds under 250,000 clones, around 84% seen once. Sequencing was done on a sample of peripheral blood. Receptors originate from a woman aged 55 to 70 who had recovered from COVID-19. The CDR3 runs from the conserved cysteine through the conserved F or W. Fields, in order: clone size, V gene, D gene, J gene, CDR3 DNA, CDR3 protein. D genes are given only for firm matches. Size tells how often a clone was seen (once, few, many) or the class of an expanded clone, and some rows leave it out.

size: .
V: TRBV18
D: TRBD1
J: TRBJ1-1
DNA: TGTGCCAGCTCACCATCGACAGGGGGGACCACTGAAGCTTTCTTT
CDR3: CASSPSTGGTTEAFF

size: .
V: TRBV2
D: .
J: TRBJ1-6
DNA: TGTGCCAGCAGTGAAACCGGGAATGATTCACCCCTCCACTTT
CDR3: CASSETGNDSPLHF

size: .
V: TRBV7-9
D: TRBD1
J: TRBJ1-1
DNA: TGTGCCAGCAGCGCCGGGGGGACAGGGATGAACACTGAAGCTTTCTTT
CDR3: CASSAGGTGMNTEAFF

size: .
V: TRBV30
D: TRBD1
J: TRBJ2-7
DNA: TGTGCCTGGAGTCTGACAGGGAGTATTGAGCAGTACTTC
CDR3: CAWSLTGSIEQYF

size: .
V: TRBV6-6
D: TRBD1
J: TRBJ2-3
DNA: TGTGCCAGCAGCTACCACCCGACAGGGGGTACGCAGTATTTT
CDR3: CASSYHPTGGTQYF

size: .
V: TRBV19
D: .
J: TRBJ2-7
DNA: TGTGCCAGTAGTATAGGTACGACAGGACCCCCCTACGAGCAGTACTTC
CDR3: CASSIGTTGPPYEQYF

size: .
V: TRBV7-3
D: .
J: TRBJ2-7
DNA: TGTGCCAGCAGCTTATTGTCAGGCCCCTACGAGCAGTACTTC
CDR3: CASSLLSGPYEQYF

size: .
V: TRBV5-1
D: TRBD2
J: TRBJ2-3
DNA: TGCGCCAGCAGCTTGGCTCTGACTAGCGGGGGGGAGACAGATACGCAGTATTTT
CDR3: CASSLALTSGGETDTQYF

size: .
V: TRBV15
D: TRBD2
J: TRBJ2-5
DNA: TGTGCCACCAGCAGAGGACTAGCGGGGGGGCCGGAGACCCAGTACTTC
CDR3: CATSRGLAGGPETQYF

size: once
V: TRBV5-1
D: TRBD1
J: TRBJ1-1
DNA: TGCGCCAGCAGCTTGGGAAGTTGGGGACAGGGAGGGATGAACACTGAAGCTTTCTTT
CDR3: CASSLGSWGQGGMNTEAFF

size: .
V: TRBV6-5
D: .
J: TRBJ2-2
DNA: TGTGCCAGCAGCAGGGACTTGGTTAAGACCGGGGAGCTGTTTTTT
CDR3: CASSRDLVKTGELFF

size: .
V: TRBV7-3
D: .
J: TRBJ2-1
DNA: TGTGCCAGCAGCTTTGGGCAGGGCGACTACAATGAGCAGTTCTTC
CDR3: CASSFGQGDYNEQFF

size: .
V: TRBV29-1
D: .
J: TRBJ2-6
DNA: TGCAGCGTGAACTTGGTCTCTGGGGCCAACGTCCTGACTTTC
CDR3: CSVNLVSGANVLTF

size: .
V: TRBV12-3/TRBV12-4
D: .
J: TRBJ1-1
DNA: TGTGCCAGCAGTTTCGCAGGGGTTACTGAAGCTTTCTTT
CDR3: CASSFAGVTEAFF

size: .
V: TRBV5-4
D: TRBD2
J: TRBJ2-3
DNA: TGTGCCAGCAGCTTGGCAGCGGGGGGAGTGGGAGATACGCAGTATTTT
CDR3: CASSLAAGGVGDTQYF

size: .
V: TRBV5-8
D: TRBD2
J: TRBJ2-3
DNA: TGTGCCAGCAGCCTCGGGACTAGCGTCACAGATACGCAGTATTTT
CDR3: CASSLGTSVTDTQYF

size: .
V: TRBV18
D: .
J: TRBJ1-2
DNA: TGTGCCAGCTCACGGACCGCCCAGGGCGCGTACGGCTACACCTTC
CDR3: CASSRTAQGAYGYTF

size: .
V: TRBV9
D: .
J: TRBJ1-2
DNA: TGTGCCAGCAGCGTAGTGTCAGGGATGGGCTACACCTTC
CDR3: CASSVVSGMGYTF

size: few
V: TRBV7-9
D: .
J: TRBJ1-2
DNA: TGTGCCAGCAGCACCGCCGCCCGCGTTAACTATGGCTACACCTTC
CDR3: CASSTAARVNYGYTF